These T cell receptor beta chains were read from a single sample in a study of blood T cell repertoires in COVID-19. Method: immunoSEQ multiplex PCR; TCRdb's copy keeps in-frame clones and lacks some. The table has roughly 150,000 clones, about 80% seen once; the top ten hold about 0.5%. Sequenced input: peripheral blood. These receptors were collected from a man aged 55 to 70 with acute or convalescent COVID-19. Both conserved end residues are part of each CDR3. A D gene is named only where the DNA matches it firmly. Clone size is given for some rows only: seen once, a few or many times, or a class if the clone is expanded.

j_gene: TRBJ1-6
d_gene: TRBD1
abundance: few
v_gene: TRBV10-3
CDR3nt: TGTGCCATCAGCCCCAGACAGGGAGGAAGCTCCTATAATTCACCCCTCCACTTT
CDR3aa: CAISPRQGGSSYNSPLHF

j_gene: TRBJ1-2
d_gene: NA
abundance: NA
v_gene: TRBV19
CDR3nt: TGTGCCAGTAGTATAGTAAGGGGGGGACTTGGCTATGGCTACACCTTC
CDR3aa: CASSIVRGGLGYGYTF

j_gene: TRBJ1-2
d_gene: NA
abundance: NA
v_gene: TRBV7-2
CDR3nt: TGTGCCAGCAGTTCCCCCGGGAGGGTCCATGGCTACACCTTC
CDR3aa: CASSSPGRVHGYTF

j_gene: TRBJ2-7
d_gene: TRBD2
abundance: NA
v_gene: TRBV11-2
CDR3nt: TGTGCCAGCAGCCGCGGCTCCGGGACTAGCGGCTACGAGCAGTACTTC
CDR3aa: CASSRGSGTSGYEQYF

j_gene: TRBJ1-2
d_gene: NA
abundance: NA
v_gene: TRBV10-3
CDR3nt: TGTGCCATCAGCTTGCAGGGGAGCTATGGCTACACCTTC
CDR3aa: CAISLQGSYGYTF

j_gene: TRBJ1-5
d_gene: NA
abundance: NA
v_gene: TRBV5-1
CDR3nt: TGCGCCAGCAGCTTGGAAGGGGCGAATCAGCCCCAGCATTTT
CDR3aa: CASSLEGANQPQHF

j_gene: TRBJ1-2
d_gene: NA
abundance: NA
v_gene: TRBV30
CDR3nt: TGTGCCGTTGGGCAGGGTGGTGGCTACACCTTC
CDR3aa: CAVGQGGGYTF

j_gene: TRBJ2-5
d_gene: TRBD1
abundance: NA
v_gene: TRBV27
CDR3nt: TGTGCCACTAGGAGACCCGGGACAGGGGTTGGAGAGACCCAGTACTTC
CDR3aa: CATRRPGTGVGETQYF

j_gene: TRBJ2-1
d_gene: TRBD2
abundance: NA
v_gene: TRBV5-4
CDR3nt: TGTGCCAGCAGCTTGGGTACTAGCGCTTCCTACAATGAGCAGTTCTTC
CDR3aa: CASSLGTSASYNEQFF

j_gene: TRBJ1-4
d_gene: TRBD1
abundance: once
v_gene: TRBV5-4
CDR3nt: TGTGCCAGCAGCTTGGCTGGACAGGGAGGGGAAAAACTGTTTTTT
CDR3aa: CASSLAGQGGEKLFF